Sequencing of this T cell receptor (beta chain) was carried out in a study of beta chain features in type 1 diabetes. Overall study: All of the samples together had roughly 110 million sorted cells examined.

cDNA synthesis used the whole RNA isolate, giving expressed TCRB sequences. This table comes from immunoSEQ multiplex PCR, and its TCRdb copy is limited to in-frame clones, with some not included. The sample records around 280,000 clones, roughly 15% being singletons. The study, taken as a whole, reports: There was a moderate but significant shortening of TCRB CDR3s in all four CD4+ subsets of Type 1 diabetes patients. Within the patient group, naive, central memory and Treg TCRB repertoires appeared more similar to each other than within healthy donors.

CDR3 length: 16 residues. The trim removed 5 bases at V and 3 bases at J, leaving 8 bases unmatched. Germline lookup yields CDR1 SGHTA and CDR2 FQGNSA. Turning to this clone: Its matching antigen is unknown.

Via CD45RO/CCR7/CD25/CD127/CD95/CD27, cells of the CD4+ naive, central memory, regulatory and stem cell-like memory subsets were sorted. The sequencing input was naive CD4+ T cells from blood. V gene TRBV7-2 combines with J gene TRBJ2-7; 12 nucleotides line up with TRBD2. The sequence derives from a man aged 18 to 29 with type 1 diabetes. CDR3 coding DNA: TGTGCCAGCAGCCCCCATGGACTAGCGGGACTCTACGAGCAGTACTTC. Protein product: CASSPHGLAGLYEQYF.